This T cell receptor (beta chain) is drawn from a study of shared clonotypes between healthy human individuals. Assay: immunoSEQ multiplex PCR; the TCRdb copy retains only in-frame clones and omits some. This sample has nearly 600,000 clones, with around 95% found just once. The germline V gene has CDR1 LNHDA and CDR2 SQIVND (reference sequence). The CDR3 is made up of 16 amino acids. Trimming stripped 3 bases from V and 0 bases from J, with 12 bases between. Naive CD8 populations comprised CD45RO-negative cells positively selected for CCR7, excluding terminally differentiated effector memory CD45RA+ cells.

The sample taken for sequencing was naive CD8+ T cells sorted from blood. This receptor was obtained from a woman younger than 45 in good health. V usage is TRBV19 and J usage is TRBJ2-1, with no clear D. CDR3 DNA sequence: TGTGCCAGTAGTATTTCGGGTTCAAGCTCCTACAATGAGCAGTTCTTC. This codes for CASSISGSSSYNEQFF.